The next 5 T cell receptor beta chains were all read from a single sample in a study of PD-1 blockade in classical Hodgkin lymphoma. TCRdb keeps only in-frame clones here, not all; method: immunoSEQ multiplex PCR. This sample carries 90,000 to 140,000 clones, roughly nine tenths of them seen once, and the ten largest clones take around 20%. The time point: cycle 4 day 1 (C4D1), after less than 7 weeks of nivolumab. Every single patient, without exception, relapsed after autologous stem cell transplantation, and brentuximab vedotin exposure varied. The material was peripheral blood mononuclear cells (PBMCs), obtained before the fourth cycle of nivolumab. The receptors were sampled from a human donor with classical Hodgkin lymphoma.

The chain carries TRBV27 and TRBJ2-7; D may be TRBD1 (5 bases). Trimming took 2 bases from V and 4 from J, leaving 15 bases between them. From germline, CDR1 is MNHEY and CDR2 SMNVEV (reference sequence). The CDR3 extends over 15 amino acids. CDR3 nucleotides: TGTGCCAGCAGTTTAGGTTCAGGGCCGATTTACGAGCAGTACTTC. Translation gives CASSLGSGPIYEQYF.

This sequence joins TRBV9 and TRBJ2-3; 10 bases align to TRBD2. The V segment lost 4 bases and the J segment 4 bases; nucleotides outside the gene matches: 15. This CDR3 comprises 18 residues. Germline V gene data show CDR1 as SGDLS and CDR2 as YYNGEE. CDR3 in amino acids: CASSLGVGLAGVSDTQYF. CDR3 nucleotide sequence: TGTGCCAGCAGCCTAGGCGTCGGGCTAGCGGGAGTTTCAGATACGCAGTATTTT.

The V gene is TRBV29-1, the J gene TRBJ2-7, with D unclear. Germline values: CDR1 SQVTM, CDR2 ANQGSEA. The length of the CDR3 is 13 residues. V was pared by 3 bases and J by 3 bases, with 12 bases between. CDR3 nucleotides: TGCAGCGTTGAGGTAGGGTATGGCTACGAGCAGTACTTC. Amino acid sequence: CSVEVGYGYEQYF.

The chain recombines TRBV9 with TRBJ2-7; 7 bases fit TRBD1. The ends lost 3 bases at V and 2 bases at J; junction bases unmatched: 11. This CDR3 has 16 residues. Germline V lookup: CDR1 SGDLS, CDR2 YYNGEE. The CDR3 spells CASSEGTGTAPYEQYF. CDR3 in DNA: TGTGCCAGCAGCGAGGGAACCGGGACAGCACCCTACGAGCAGTACTTC.

The chain couples TRBV15 to TRBJ2-6, with D maybe TRBD1 (6 bases). The CDR3 is 15 amino acids. Germline CDR1 reads LNHNV; CDR2 reads YYDKDF (reference sequence). Trimming left V 5 bases short and J 3 bases short, with 11 bases between. The CDR3 sequence is CATSLGGLGANVLTF. The CDR3 DNA reads as TGTGCCACCAGCTTAGGGGGTCTTGGGGCCAACGTCCTGACTTTC.